Following are 30 T cell receptor beta chains from one sample sequenced in a study of T cells after posttransplantation cyclophosphamide. The table came from immunoSEQ multiplex PCR; TCRdb's copy has only in-frame clones and leaves some out. The profile shows 28,000 or so clones, about nine tenths of them singletons. Sequenced material: PBMCs. These receptors all come from a man in his fifties or sixties.

This clone was observed a handful of times. The genes are TRBV2 and TRBJ1-5; 8 nucleotides align to TRBD1. V trimming: 8 bases; J trimming: 6 bases; junction bases outside the gene matches: 3. Germline V gene sequence: CDR1 SNHLY, CDR2 FYNNEI. The CDR3 contains 12 residues. CDR3 nucleotide sequence: TGTGCCAGCTCAGGGGGCGGTCAGCCCCAGCATTTT. This translates into CASSGGGQPQHF.

This clone was picked up a small number of times. CDR3 nucleotides: TGTGCCAGTAGCCGCTTCCAACAGAGCTCCTACGAGCAGTACTTC. Protein: CASSRFQQSSYEQYF. V and J are TRBV19 and TRBJ2-7; D is undetermined. V was trimmed by 6 bases and J by 0 bases, leaving 15 bases between them. The germline V gene encodes CDR1 LNHDA and CDR2 SQIVND (reference sequence). The CDR3 sequence is 15 residues long.

The rearrangement uses TRBV5-8 and TRBJ1-5; TRBD1 matches 7 bases. From germline, CDR1 is SGHTS and CDR2 YDEGEE. V lost 4 bases to trimming and J lost 1 base; unmatched junction nucleotides: 5. This CDR3 is 15 amino acids long. The CDR3 loop reads CASSRQGGSNQPQHF. In DNA, the CDR3 is TGTGCCAGCAGCAGACAGGGTGGGAGCAATCAGCCCCAGCATTTT.

This chain joins TRBV5-6 and TRBJ2-1; the match to TRBD2 covers 9 bases. CDR3 size: 15 residues. V shed 1 base, J shed 5 bases, and the junction held 4 bases outside the gene matches. CDR1 is SGHDT, CDR2 YYEEEE, per germline. CDR3 bases: TGTGCCAGCAGCTTGTTTGCGGGGGGGGACAATGAGCAGTTCTTC. Protein sequence: CASSLFAGGDNEQFF.

This sequence joins TRBV10-3 and TRBJ2-1, with no clear D. CDR3 length: 11 residues. The germline gives CDR1 ENHRY, CDR2 SYGVKD. Trimming took off 6 bases at V and 6 bases at J, with 6 bases between the two ends. DNA of the CDR3: TGTGCCATCAGACTACTCAATGAGCAGTTCTTC. Translated, it gives CAIRLLNEQFF.

The rearrangement links TRBV27 to TRBJ1-2; a weak D match, TRBD1 (6 bases). The CDR3 has 11 residues. Trimming removed 8 bases from V and 8 bases from J, with 12 bases in between. CDR1 MNHEY and CDR2 SMNVEV come from the germline V gene (reference sequence). The CDR3 nucleotides read TGTGCCAGCGGTACAGGGCGCGGCTACACCTTC. It is translated as CASGTGRGYTF.

This clone was seen only a few times. The chain carries TRBV6-1 and TRBJ1-5; 7 bases map to TRBD1. This CDR3 has 15 amino acids. V was clipped by 5 bases and J by 7 bases; unmatched bases: 11. Germline V gives CDR1 MNHNS, CDR2 SASEGT. The CDR3: CASSPQGDNRQPQHF. CDR3 nucleotides: TGTGCCAGCAGTCCCCAGGGGGACAATCGGCAGCCCCAGCATTTT.

V and J are TRBV27 and TRBJ2-1, with 8 bases that match TRBD1. J lost 3 bases, V lost 7 bases, and 14 bases had no gene match. The length of the CDR3 is 17 residues. CDR1 is MNHEY, CDR2 SMNVEV, per germline (reference sequence). The CDR3 here is CASNLTPGQAIYNEQFF. CDR3 coding DNA: TGTGCCAGCAACCTAACTCCGGGACAGGCCATCTACAATGAGCAGTTCTTC.

The chain employs TRBV6-6 and TRBJ1-6; D remains ambiguous. Germline assignment: CDR1 MNHNY and CDR2 SVGAGI (reference sequence). The CDR3 runs to 13 residues. The V end was cut by 8 bases, the J end by 7 bases, with 12 bases between. For the CDR3, the DNA is TGTGCCAGCGGACTTGGGTCAAATTCACCCCTCCACTTT. The encoded protein is CASGLGSNSPLHF.

The V gene is TRBV7-8, the J gene TRBJ2-7; weak D call: TRBD2 (5 bases). The CDR3 is made up of 14 amino acids. Trimming took 0 bases from V and 3 from J, leaving 9 bases between them. The germline V gene has CDR1 SGHVS and CDR2 FQNEAQ. The CDR3 coding sequence is TGTGCCAGCAGCTTAGCTGGCGGGCGCTACGAGCAGTACTTC. Protein sequence: CASSLAGGRYEQYF. The full variable domain, with the rest looked up from reference TRBV7-8 and TRBJ2-7, is GAGVSQSPRYKVAKRGQDVALRCDPISGHVSLFWYQQALGQGPEFLTYFQNEAQLDKSGLPSDRFFAERPEGSVSTLKIQRTQQEDSAVYLCASSLAGGRYEQYFGPGTRLTVT.

The chain uses TRBV4-1 and TRBJ2-7; the D is unclear. The CDR3 is made up of 14 amino acids. CDR1 is MGHRA, CDR2 YSYEKL, per germline. Trimming shortened V by 6 bases and J by 0 bases, and 12 bases separated the two germline ends. CDR3 sequence: CASRRTPGSYEQYF. Here the CDR3 DNA reads TGCGCCAGCAGGAGAACTCCTGGCTCCTACGAGCAGTACTTC.

The chain carries TRBV11-1 and TRBJ2-7; 8 bases are shared with TRBD1. CDR1 and CDR2 (germline): SGHAT, FQDESV (reference sequence). The CDR3 length is 14 residues. V lost 4 bases, J lost 3 bases, and 5 bases stayed unmatched. CDR3 region: CASSWRTGNYEQYF. The CDR3, as DNA: TGTGCCAGCAGCTGGCGGACAGGGAACTACGAGCAGTACTTC.

This rearrangement joins TRBV5-1 to TRBJ1-3, with TRBD1 matching over 7 bases. CDR3 length equals 14 residues. The V segment lost 2 bases and the J segment 3 bases; nucleotides outside the gene matches: 2. The germline CDR1 and CDR2 sequences are SGHRS and YFSETQ. CDR3: CASSFDRDGNTIYF. For the CDR3, the DNA is TGCGCCAGCAGCTTTGACAGGGATGGAAACACCATATATTTT.

The chain recombines TRBV21-1 with TRBJ1-4; the DNA was not compared with TRBD1, the D call given in the table. TRBV21-1 is a pseudogene segment. This CDR3 contains 15 residues. The CDR3, as DNA: TGTGCCAGCAGCAAAGAGCCAGGGATTAATGAAAAACTGTTTTTT. Encoded protein: CASSKEPGINEKLFF.

The chain joins TRBV6-1 to TRBJ1-5; no reliable D call. CDR3 length: 14 amino acids. The V end lost 7 bases, the J end lost 3 bases, and 13 bases lay between the germline ends. Germline CDR1 and CDR2: MNHNS and SASEGT. CDR3 loop: CASMRHSPNQPQHF. CDR3 DNA sequence: TGTGCCAGCATGCGTCACAGCCCCAATCAGCCCCAGCATTTT.

The chain recombines TRBV19 with TRBJ2-1; TRBD2 agrees at 7 bases. Germline values: CDR1 LNHDA, CDR2 SQIVND (reference sequence). V was pared by 5 bases and J by 0 bases, with 4 bases of the junction left unmatched. The CDR3 spans 15 residues. The CDR3 reads CASSFTGGSYNEQFF. CDR3 nucleotides: TGTGCCAGTAGTTTCACGGGGGGCTCCTACAATGAGCAGTTCTTC.

Here the CDR3 DNA reads TGTGCCAGTAGAACCCCGGGACAGGGAACCGAGCAGTACTTC. It is translated as CASRTPGQGTEQYF. The chain recombines TRBV19 with TRBJ2-7; TRBD1 agrees at 9 bases. This CDR3 is 14 amino acids long. CDR1 is LNHDA, CDR2 SQIVND, per germline (reference sequence). Trimming took 6 bases from V and 6 from J; bases not matched to a gene: 9.

V gene TRBV7-9 combines with J gene TRBJ2-7; possibly TRBD2 for D (5 bases). Per germline, CDR1 SEHNR and CDR2 FQNEAQ (reference sequence). This CDR3 is built from 12 residues. V shed 6 bases and J shed 5 bases, with 11 bases lying between them. The CDR3 spells CASRGDLNEQYF. The CDR3, as DNA: TGTGCCAGCAGGGGAGATCTTAACGAGCAGTACTTC.

The chain has TRBV29-1 and TRBJ1-1; D is perhaps TRBD1 (5 bases). This CDR3 spans 13 amino acids. Germline CDR1 and CDR2: SQVTM and ANQGSEA. The V and J ends lost 7 bases and 0 bases respectively, with 12 bases between them. CDR3 protein: CSARQTLNTEAFF. For the CDR3, the DNA is TGCAGCGCAAGACAGACCTTGAACACTGAAGCTTTCTTT.

The chain carries TRBV6-5 and TRBJ2-1; D remains ambiguous. Deletions cut 6 bases from V and 2 bases from J, with 5 bases between. CDR1 is MNHEY and CDR2 is SVGAGI in the germline V gene. The CDR3 has 12 residues. The CDR3 DNA is TGTGCCAGCAGACAGCCCTACAATGAGCAGTTCTTC. Translated: CASRQPYNEQFF.

CDR3 in DNA: TGTGCCAGACTGATCCCGTACCAAGAGACCCAGTACTTC. Translated, it gives CARLIPYQETQYF. The V and J genes are TRBV27 and TRBJ2-5; D gene uncertain. The CDR3 spans 13 residues. Trimming took 9 bases from V and 0 from J, leaving 11 bases between them. CDR1 and CDR2 (germline): MNHEY, SMNVEV (reference sequence).

The rearrangement uses TRBV11-2 and TRBJ2-7; TRBD1 aligns across 8 bases. Trimming took 1 base from V and 2 from J; bases not matched to a gene: 4. The length of the CDR3 is 15 residues. Germline lookup yields CDR1 SGHAT and CDR2 FQNNGV. The chain's CDR3 is CASSLAFRGPYEQYF. DNA of the CDR3: TGTGCCAGCAGCTTAGCATTCAGGGGGCCCTACGAGCAGTACTTC.

The CDR3 protein is CASSLMRASTDTQYF. Written as DNA, the CDR3 is TGTGCCAGCAGCTTAATGAGGGCTAGCACAGATACGCAGTATTTT. The V and J genes are TRBV7-8 and TRBJ2-3; perhaps TRBD2 as D (5 bases). Trimming removed 2 bases from V and 0 bases from J, with 9 bases in between. Germline values: CDR1 SGHVS, CDR2 FQNEAQ. This CDR3 is built from 15 residues. Supplemented by reference TRBV7-8 and TRBJ2-3, the full variable domain reads GAGVSQSPRYKVAKRGQDVALRCDPISGHVSLFWYQQALGQGPEFLTYFQNEAQLDKSGLPSDRFFAERPEGSVSTLKIQRTQQEDSAVYLCASSLMRASTDTQYFGPGTRLTVL.

V usage is TRBV5-1 and J usage is TRBJ2-1, with a weak D call TRBD1 (8 bases). Per the germline V gene, CDR1 is SGHRS and CDR2 is YFSETQ. The CDR3 has 14 amino acids. Trimming took 3 bases from V and 7 from J, leaving 14 bases between them. DNA for the CDR3: TGCGCCAGCAGCTCACAGGGGGGGGAGAATGAGCAGTTCTTC. This sequence encodes CASSSQGGENEQFF.

This chain links TRBV5-1 with TRBJ2-3, with TRBD2 matching 7 bases. In germline, CDR1 is SGHRS, CDR2 YFSETQ. Trimming cost V 4 bases and J 0 bases; bases outside gene matches: 2. The CDR3 length is 14 residues. The CDR3 DNA reads as TGCGCCAGCAGCCGCGGGGGTAGCACAGATACGCAGTATTTT. As protein: CASSRGGSTDTQYF.

This clone has more than one count but fewer than ten. The chain carries TRBV10-3 and TRBJ1-5; D call uncertain. Trimming cost V 3 bases and J 1 base, with 10 bases left between them. This CDR3 is built from 15 residues. Germline V gene sequence: CDR1 ENHRY, CDR2 SYGVKD. The CDR3 bases are TGTGCCATCAGTGATTCGGGGTTAAGCAATCAGCCCCAGCATTTT. It codes for CAISDSGLSNQPQHF.

The chain has TRBV6-6 and TRBJ2-5, with 8 bases matching TRBD2. The J call may not be correct, given that the DNA end is closer to TRBJ2-7. The CDR3 contains 16 residues. CDR1 is MNHNY, CDR2 SVGAGI, per germline (reference sequence). The CDR3 nucleotides are TGTGCCAGCAGTTACCGGGGGGGCTCTAGCTCCTACGAGCAGTACTTC. It yields the protein CASSYRGGSSSYEQYF.

This rearrangement joins TRBV7-9 to TRBJ2-1; D unclear. The germline gives CDR1 SEHNR, CDR2 FQNEAQ (reference sequence). V dropped 5 bases and J dropped 4 bases, with 6 bases sitting between them. CDR3 length equals 12 residues. The CDR3 protein is CASSLRYNEQFF. CDR3 coding DNA: TGTGCCAGCAGCCTGAGATACAATGAGCAGTTCTTC.

The DNA for the CDR3 is TGTGCCAGCAGTTACTCATTCGGCGGGAGTCTTGATGAGCAGTTCTTC. Translating gives CASSYSFGGSLDEQFF. The chain is built from TRBV6-5 and TRBJ2-1; 7 nucleotides line up with TRBD2. With V trimmed by 0 bases and J by 8 bases, 10 bases remained unmatched. Looked up from germline, CDR1 is MNHEY and CDR2 is SVGAGI. This CDR3 has 16 amino acids.

The chain combines TRBV25-1 with TRBJ1-4, with TRBD1 as a possible D gene (6 bases). The CDR3 length is 15 residues. The germline V gene has CDR1 MGHDK and CDR2 SYGVNS. The V end lost 5 bases, the J end lost 0 bases, and 10 bases lay between the germline ends. The CDR3 sequence is CASSPGVATNEKLFF. DNA of the CDR3: TGTGCCAGCAGTCCAGGGGTGGCAACTAATGAAAAACTGTTTTTT.